These 14 T cell receptor beta chains originate from one sample sequenced in a study of T cell responses to AZD1222 COVID-19 vaccine. Data came from immunoSEQ multiplex PCR; TCRdb stores just in-frame clones and leaves some out. The table lists approximately 130,000 clones, roughly nine tenths of them singletons, with around a tenth in the top ten. Material: peripheral blood, obtained 28 days after the second AZD1222 dose. Receptors originate from an adult who received the AZD1222 COVID-19 vaccine.

The V call is TRBV6-5, the J call TRBJ1-4, with TRBD1 matching 8 bases. This CDR3 has 15 residues. The V and J ends lost 5 bases and 6 bases, in that order; junction bases with no gene match: 8. The germline V gene has CDR1 MNHEY and CDR2 SVGAGI. CDR3: CASSPPGQGDEKLFF. In DNA, the CDR3 is TGTGCCAGCAGTCCCCCCGGACAGGGCGATGAAAAACTGTTTTTT.

The V and J genes are TRBV5-1 and TRBJ2-7; D not certain. V lost 2 bases to trimming and J lost 0 bases, with 12 bases between them. Looked up from germline, CDR1 is SGHRS and CDR2 is YFSETQ. The CDR3 is 15 residues long. The CDR3: CASSFALPGSYEQYF. CDR3 coding DNA: TGCGCCAGCAGCTTTGCCCTTCCCGGCTCCTACGAGCAGTACTTC.

This clone has just one count. The V call is TRBV14, the J call TRBJ1-1; D is undetermined. Trimming removed 4 bases at V and 3 bases at J, with 12 bases between. Germline V CDR1 and CDR2: SGHDN, FVKESK. The CDR3 is 14 residues long. The CDR3 loop is CASSPRVTYTEAFF. CDR3 coding DNA: TGTGCCAGCAGCCCGAGAGTTACCTACACTGAAGCTTTCTTT.

This clone was seen a handful of times. V and J are TRBV5-1 and TRBJ2-1; D is uncertain. Per germline, CDR1 SGHRS and CDR2 YFSETQ. The CDR3 loop spans 14 amino acids. V was clipped by 7 bases and J by 0 bases, with 11 bases between them. Written as DNA, the CDR3 is TGCGCCAGCGGGGTGATGTCCTCCTACAATGAGCAGTTCTTC. Translating gives CASGVMSSYNEQFF.

The chain is built from TRBV6-5 and TRBJ1-2; maybe TRBD1 (5 bases). CDR3 length: 13 residues. Per the germline V gene, CDR1 is MNHEY and CDR2 is SVGAGI. V gave up 0 bases and J gave up 8 bases, with 10 bases separating them. The CDR3: CASSYSGARGYTF. CDR3 sequence (DNA): TGTGCCAGCAGTTACTCAGGGGCCCGGGGCTACACCTTC.

The rearrangement links TRBV5-1 to TRBJ1-2; TRBD1 might be the D (6 bases). This CDR3 spans 13 amino acids. V was cut by 4 bases and J by 5 bases, with 12 bases left in between. Germline V gives CDR1 SGHRS, CDR2 YFSETQ. The CDR3 nucleotides are TGCGCCAGCAGCCAAGGGACACAATATGGCTACACCTTC. It is translated as CASSQGTQYGYTF.

The chain links TRBV18 to TRBJ1-1; D possibly corresponds to TRBD1 (5 bases). V lost 2 bases and J lost 6, with 16 bases in between. This CDR3 region has 15 residues. In germline, CDR1 is KGHSH, CDR2 LQKENI. In DNA form, the CDR3 reads TGTGCCAGCTCACCAATTAAGGGGCGGCACGCTGAAGCTTTCTTT. Protein sequence: CASSPIKGRHAEAFF.

This chain joins TRBV19 and TRBJ2-7; D might be TRBD2 (6 bases). This CDR3 comprises 14 residues. Germline V lookup: CDR1 LNHDA, CDR2 SQIVND (reference sequence). V was shortened by 7 bases and J by 0 bases, with 13 bases between the two germline ends. The CDR3 loop is CASKAGPDSYEQYF. The CDR3 DNA follows: TGTGCCAGTAAGGCGGGACCCGACTCCTACGAGCAGTACTTC.

This chain links TRBV7-2 with TRBJ1-2; unclear D gene. Germline assignment: CDR1 SGHTA and CDR2 FQGNSA. V lost 5 bases to trimming and J lost 2 bases, with 15 bases between them. This CDR3 spans 15 amino acids. The CDR3, as DNA: TGTGCCAGCAGCCCGATGGAGGTTTCGAACTATGGCTACACCTTC. Protein: CASSPMEVSNYGYTF.

Only one count was recorded for this clone. The chain combines TRBV4-1 with TRBJ2-2; TRBD2 agrees at 10 bases. This CDR3 spans 16 amino acids. Germline V lookup: CDR1 MGHRA, CDR2 YSYEKL. V lost 1 base, J lost 8 bases, and 7 bases stayed unmatched. In DNA form, the CDR3 reads TGCGCCAGCAGCCAAGGTCCTAGCGGGGGAACGGGGGAGCTGTTTTTT. Protein: CASSQGPSGGTGELFF.

The CDR3 region is CASKGLAGEETQYF. Here the CDR3 DNA reads TGTGCCAGCAAAGGACTAGCGGGTGAAGAGACCCAGTACTTC. The gene calls are TRBV2 and TRBJ2-5; TRBD2 aligns across 11 bases. The ends lost 7 bases at V and 3 bases at J; junction bases unmatched: 4. The CDR3 runs 14 residues. Germline V gene sequence: CDR1 SNHLY, CDR2 FYNNEI.

This clone was seen only once. The chain employs TRBV7-3 and TRBJ2-2; tentatively, D is TRBD2 (6 bases). In germline, CDR1 is SGHTA, CDR2 FQGTGA. The CDR3 runs to 14 residues. The V end lost 5 bases, the J end lost 8 bases, and 15 bases lay between the germline ends. The CDR3 DNA sequence: TGTGCCAGCAGCCTGGGACTCCATCTTGGGGAGCTGTTTTTT. This sequence encodes CASSLGLHLGELFF. Full variable domain (missing parts from reference TRBV7-3 and TRBJ2-2): GAGVSQTPSNKVTEKGKYVELRCDPISGHTALYWYRQSLGQGPEFLIYFQGTGAADDSGLPNDRFFAVRPEGSVSTLKIQRTERGDSAVYLCASSLGLHLGELFFGEGSRLTVL.

The V gene is TRBV6-5, the J gene TRBJ2-7; possible D gene TRBD1, 6 bases. With 6 bases removed from V and 2 bases from J, the gap between germline ends came to 17 bases. CDR1 is MNHEY and CDR2 is SVGAGI in the germline V gene. This CDR3 comprises 15 residues. CDR3 loop: CASRINREVAYEQYF. Written as DNA, the CDR3 is TGTGCCAGCAGGATTAACAGGGAAGTCGCCTACGAGCAGTACTTC.

The chain employs TRBV5-4 and TRBJ1-4; 7 bases are shared with TRBD1. The J segment lost 3 bases and the V segment lost 4 bases, leaving 3 bases of the junction unmatched. CDR1 SGHNT and CDR2 YYREEE come from the germline V gene (reference sequence). The CDR3 contains 14 residues. CDR3 sequence (DNA): TGTGCCAGCAGCCCCGGGACAGCTAATGAAAAACTGTTTTTT. Its protein product is CASSPGTANEKLFF.